The next 9 T cell receptor beta chains were all read from a single sample in a study of T cells in tumors after PD-1 blockade. Repertoires were generated with immunoSEQ multiplex PCR, while TCRdb's copy carries only in-frame clones and drops some. Of approximately 60,000 clones in the sample, about four fifths were seen once. The sample in question was PBMCs, obtained before anti-PD-1 treatment. The source of these receptors is a human donor with basal cell carcinoma.

The sample holds one count of this clone. V gene TRBV3-1 (or the pseudogene TRBV3-2) combines with J gene TRBJ1-1; D is perhaps TRBD1 (5 bases). This CDR3 comprises 15 residues. V lost 1 base to trimming and J lost 6 bases, with 15 bases between them. CDR1 is LGHDT, CDR2 YNNKEL, per germline (reference sequence). CDR3 residues: CASSQGVRTNAEAFF. CDR3 bases: TGTGCCAGCAGCCAAGGTGTGCGGACAAACGCTGAAGCTTTCTTT.

This chain joins TRBV2 and TRBJ1-1; tentative D call: TRBD1 (5 bases). This CDR3 has 15 amino acids. The ends were cut back, 3 bases at V and 4 bases at J, with 15 bases in the middle. Germline CDR1 and CDR2: SNHLY and FYNNEI. For the CDR3, the DNA is TGTGCCAGCAGTGAGTCCTTCCCTAGGGGCACTGAAGCTTTCTTT. Its translation is CASSESFPRGTEAFF.

The chain combines TRBV19 with TRBJ2-1; 10 bases agree with TRBD1. V was pared by 0 bases and J by 3 bases, with 11 bases of the junction left unmatched. The CDR3 extends over 19 amino acids. Per the germline V gene, CDR1 is LNHDA and CDR2 is SQIVND (reference sequence). The CDR3 reads CASSIDPWATGGIYNEQFF. The CDR3 DNA is TGTGCCAGTAGTATAGATCCCTGGGCGACAGGGGGCATCTACAATGAGCAGTTCTTC.

This clone was observed once. The chain joins TRBV9 to TRBJ2-1; 7 nucleotides agree with TRBD2. J lost 4 bases, V lost 2 bases, and 6 bases had no gene match. This CDR3 has 15 amino acids. The germline V gene encodes CDR1 SGDLS and CDR2 YYNGEE. Here the CDR3 DNA reads TGTGCCAGCAGCGTCGTCGGGGGAGGGTACAATGAGCAGTTCTTC. As protein: CASSVVGGGYNEQFF.

The chain employs TRBV12-3 or TRBV12-4 and TRBJ2-3; D call uncertain. This CDR3 region has 13 residues. V shed 6 bases and J shed 0 bases, with 7 bases lying between them. CDR3 DNA: TGTGCCAGCAGCCTAGGGAGCACAGATACGCAGTATTTT. Translated, it gives CASSLGSTDTQYF.

The chain links TRBV15 to TRBJ1-1, with TRBD1 matching over 7 bases. V lost 3 bases to trimming and J lost 10 bases; unmatched junction nucleotides: 5. Germline V lookup: CDR1 LNHNV, CDR2 YYDKDF (reference sequence). The CDR3 totals 12 residues. The CDR3 loop is CATSREGARAFF. DNA for the CDR3: TGTGCCACCAGCAGGGAGGGGGCTCGAGCTTTCTTT.

This chain links TRBV10-1 with TRBJ1-1; D unclear. Germline V gene lookup returns CDR1 WNHNN and CDR2 SYGVQD (reference sequence). The V and J ends lost 4 bases and 1 base respectively, with 10 bases between them. The CDR3 is made up of 14 amino acids. The CDR3 protein is CASSVFSRNTEAFF. Written as DNA, the CDR3 is TGCGCCAGCAGTGTTTTTAGCAGGAACACTGAAGCTTTCTTT.

The rearrangement links TRBV23-1 to TRBJ2-7; no reliable D call. TRBV23-1 carries the ORF label, with uncertain function. This CDR3 region has 15 residues. V was shortened by 5 bases and J by 1 base, with 15 bases between the two germline ends. CDR3 region: CASSEQQTLSYEQYF. CDR3 bases: TGCGCCAGCAGTGAACAACAGACGCTATCCTACGAGCAGTACTTC.

The J gene is TRBJ2-1, the V gene TRBV7-8; TRBD2 agrees at 9 bases. In germline, CDR1 is SGHVS, CDR2 FQNEAQ. This CDR3 has 15 residues. V shed 6 bases and J 7 bases; nucleotides not matched to a gene: 10. DNA for the CDR3: TGTGCCAGCAGTCCCGGGGGCGCGGGGGGGAATGAGCAGTTCTTC. Translating gives CASSPGGAGGNEQFF.